This TCR beta chain was profiled in a study of cytomegalovirus exposure and HLA in healthy donors. The PCR had 60 Vbeta and 13 Jbeta primers. Measured with immunoSEQ multiplex PCR; TCRdb has only the in-frame clones, and not every one. The profile shows 150,000 to 200,000 clones, under 80% of them singletons. Looked up from germline, CDR1 is KGHSH and CDR2 is LQKENI. CDR3 length: 14 amino acids. Trimming removed 1 base at V and 5 bases at J, with 12 bases between. This clone was recorded once. The sample carries other DNA sequences with the same CDR3. The rearrangement links TRBV18 to TRBJ2-7; TRBD1 is a possible D gene (5 bases). The material sequenced was PBMCs. The clonotype comes from a man aged 40-49 years in good health and CMV-seronegative. CDR3 in amino acids: CASSPLGQVDEQYF. In nucleotides, the CDR3 is TGTGCCAGCTCACCACTGGGGCAGGTAGACGAGCAGTACTTC.